Shown below are 6 T cell receptor beta chains from a single sample sequenced in a study of shared clonotypes between healthy human individuals. Some clones are missing from TCRdb's copy, which holds only in-frame ones; the method was immunoSEQ multiplex PCR. The sample has roughly 1 million clones, around 75% seen once. The sequencing sample was made of memory CD4+ T cells sorted from blood. The subset here: CD45RA-negative fraction. The receptors derive from a man between 18 and 35 years old in good health.

A remark on this clone: At one of its ends the junction is not consistent with the germline gene, which may arise from a read error. The V and J genes are TRBV2 and TRBJ2-7, with TRBD2 as a possible D gene (6 bases). CDR3 length: 14 residues. CDR1 and CDR2 (germline): SNHLY, FYNNEI. CDR3 amino acids: CATSPARGSSEQYF. CDR3 DNA sequence: TGTGCCACCAGTCCCGCCCGGGGGTCGAGCGAGCAGTACTTC.

The J gene is TRBJ2-7, the V gene TRBV6-5; D might be TRBD1 or TRBD2, each matching 6 bases. Trimming cost V 6 bases and J 6 bases, with 12 bases left between them. Germline lookup yields CDR1 MNHEY and CDR2 SVGAGI. This CDR3 contains 12 residues. The CDR3 nucleotides are TGTGCCAGCAGCCAGAAGGGGGGCGAGCAGTACTTC. This translates into CASSQKGGEQYF.

The chain links TRBV7-9 to TRBJ2-4; weak D call: TRBD2 (5 bases). Germline lookup yields CDR1 SEHNR and CDR2 FQNEAQ (reference sequence). CDR3 length: 13 amino acids. The V gene lost 3 bases and the J gene lost 6 bases, with 9 bases spanning the gap. The CDR3 here is CASSLGEGNIQYF. CDR3 in DNA: TGTGCCAGCAGCTTGGGTGAGGGAAACATTCAGTACTTC.

This clone was seen once. The same CDR3 also results from other DNA sequences found in this sample. The chain joins TRBV6-5 to TRBJ2-7, with 9 bases fitting TRBD1. Germline V gene lookup returns CDR1 MNHEY and CDR2 SVGAGI. The CDR3 has 15 amino acids. V lost 0 bases to trimming and J lost 1 base; unmatched junction nucleotides: 1. The CDR3 spells CASSYSGTGSYEQYF. The CDR3 DNA follows: TGTGCCAGCAGTTACTCGGGGACAGGGTCCTACGAGCAGTACTTC.

The V call is TRBV29-1, the J call TRBJ2-1, with D maybe TRBD1 (6 bases). CDR1 and CDR2 from the germline V gene are SQVTM and ANQGSEA. The CDR3 sequence is 16 residues long. V was trimmed by 6 bases and J by 2 bases, leaving 20 bases between them. The CDR3 loop is CSVRKPPGHPYNEQFF. Here the CDR3 DNA reads TGCAGCGTACGAAAACCTCCGGGACACCCCTACAATGAGCAGTTCTTC.

Worth noting for this clone: A much larger clone differs by one base, so this may be a read error. The genes are TRBV7-9 and TRBJ1-2, with TRBD1 matching 9 bases. The CDR3 spans 13 residues. With V trimmed by 5 bases and J by 2 bases, 0 bases remained unmatched. Germline lookup yields CDR1 SEHNR and CDR2 FQNEAQ (reference sequence). CDR3 coding DNA: TGTGCCAGCAGCGGACAGGGGAACTATGGCTACACCTTC. Translating it yields CASSGQGNYGYTF.